These T cell receptor beta chains were read from a single sample in a study of cytomegalovirus exposure and HLA in healthy donors. Data came from immunoSEQ multiplex PCR; TCRdb stores just in-frame clones and leaves some out. The sample lists 200,000 to 250,000 clones; roughly 90% were seen once. Sequencing was performed on PBMCs. The receptors were sampled from a woman aged 18-29 years in good health and CMV-seronegative. CDR3s include the opening cysteine and the closing phenylalanine or tryptophan. D genes are given only for firm matches. Rows give clone size only sometimes, using once, few, many, or a class for an expanded clone.

V	D	size	J	CDR3	DNA
TRBV7-2	TRBD1	.	TRBJ1-2	CASSSQQGALLAAGYTF	TGTGCCAGCAGCTCCCAACAGGGGGCGCTTCTGGCGGCCGGCTACACCTTC
TRBV4-1	TRBD2	.	TRBJ2-1	CASSLYSGLAYNEQFF	TGCGCCAGCAGCCTTTACTCGGGACTAGCGTACAATGAGCAGTTCTTC
TRBV9	.	.	TRBJ1-3	CASSVGDLSSGNTIYF	TGTGCCAGCAGCGTAGGGGACTTGAGCTCTGGAAACACCATATATTTT
TRBV4-2	.	.	TRBJ2-1	CASSQVQQDSNEQFF	TGTGCCAGCAGCCAAGTCCAACAAGACTCCAATGAGCAGTTCTTC
TRBV7-2	.	.	TRBJ2-5	CASSLVAGSAETQYF	TGTGCCAGCAGCTTAGTGGCAGGGTCGGCGGAGACCCAGTACTTC
TRBV2	TRBD1	few	TRBJ1-5	CASISGQGNQPQHF	TGTGCCAGCATCTCGGGACAGGGGAATCAGCCCCAGCATTTT
TRBV27	.	.	TRBJ1-2	CASSPYQIIVNYGYTF	TGTGCCAGCAGTCCATACCAGATAATTGTTAACTATGGCTACACCTTC
TRBV30	TRBD2	.	TRBJ2-5	CAWSVTASGDQETQYF	TGTGCCTGGAGTGTAACGGCTAGCGGGGACCAAGAGACCCAGTACTTC
TRBV5-4	TRBD2	few	TRBJ2-1	CASRTSGGPYNEQFF	TGTGCCAGCAGGACTAGCGGGGGACCCTACAATGAGCAGTTCTTC
TRBV2	.	.	TRBJ1-6	CASSKPPRQFNNSPLHF	TGTGCCAGCAGTAAACCCCCCCGACAGTTTAATAATTCACCCCTCCACTTT
TRBV5-1	TRBD1	.	TRBJ2-2	CASSSTGASTGELFF	TGCGCCAGCAGCTCGACAGGGGCGTCCACCGGGGAGCTGTTTTTT
TRBV30	.	.	TRBJ1-2	CAWSLGDYGYTF	TGTGCCTGGAGTTTGGGCGACTATGGCTACACCTTC
TRBV6-5	.	few	TRBJ2-7	CATQARRGNFYEQYF	TGTGCCACCCAGGCGCGGAGAGGGAACTTCTACGAGCAGTACTTC
TRBV18	.	.	TRBJ2-3	CASSPRRGANTDTQYF	TGTGCCAGCTCACCACGCCGGGGGGCGAACACAGATACGCAGTATTTT
TRBV29-1	TRBD2	.	TRBJ2-1	CSVGGTSGGEYNEQFF	TGCAGCGTGGGAGGGACTAGCGGGGGGGAATACAATGAGCAGTTCTTC
TRBV5-6	.	few	TRBJ2-1	CASSLVGPDDEQFF	TGTGCCAGCAGCTTGGTGGGGCCCGACGATGAGCAGTTCTTC
TRBV9	.	once	TRBJ1-5	CASSPHISNQPQHF	TGTGCCAGCAGCCCTCACATTAGCAATCAGCCCCAGCATTTT
TRBV19	.	.	TRBJ2-7	CASSAAGPFYEQYF	TGTGCCAGTAGTGCGGCAGGGCCTTTTTACGAGCAGTACTTC
TRBV27	TRBD1	.	TRBJ2-1	CASSGQVTYNEQFF	TGTGCCAGCAGCGGACAGGTTACCTACAATGAGCAGTTCTTC
TRBV25-1	TRBD1	.	TRBJ1-3	CASSELETGAGNTIYF	TGTGCCAGCAGTGAATTGGAGACAGGGGCGGGAAACACCATATATTTT
TRBV4-1	TRBD1	.	TRBJ2-7	CASSQEQGFSYEQYF	TGCGCCAGCAGCCAGGAACAGGGGTTCTCCTACGAGCAGTACTTC
TRBV10-1	TRBD2	.	TRBJ2-7	CASSAPGGAGTTYEQYF	TGCGCCAGCAGTGCGCCCGGGGGAGCGGGGACCACCTACGAGCAGTACTTC
TRBV7-9	.	.	TRBJ1-6	CASSSAWGGMSYNSPLHF	TGTGCCAGCAGCTCCGCTTGGGGGGGTATGTCCTATAATTCACCCCTCCACTTT
TRBV6-1	.	.	TRBJ1-5	CASSRNNQPQHF	TGTGCCAGCAGCAGGAACAATCAGCCCCAGCATTTT
TRBV5-1	.	.	TRBJ2-2	CASHLAQEPGELFF	TGCGCCAGCCATCTGGCCCAAGAACCCGGGGAGCTGTTTTTT
TRBV6-5	TRBD2	.	TRBJ2-7	CASSTSWEGVHEQYF	TGTGCCAGCAGTACTTCATGGGAGGGTGTTCACGAGCAGTACTTC
TRBV19	TRBD1	.	TRBJ2-3	CASSIEAPRGTDTQYF	TGTGCCAGTAGTATAGAGGCCCCCAGGGGGACAGATACGCAGTATTTT
TRBV7-9	TRBD1	.	TRBJ1-4	CASSPGTASTNEKLFF	TGTGCCAGCAGCCCCGGGACAGCCTCAACTAATGAAAAACTGTTTTTT
TRBV7-9	.	.	TRBJ1-6	CASSTYLDSPLHF	TGTGCCAGCAGCACCTATTTAGATTCACCCCTCCACTTT
TRBV6-4	.	.	TRBJ2-7	CASSLFRYSKTYEQYF	TGTGCCAGCAGTCTTTTCCGGTACAGCAAAACCTACGAGCAGTACTTC
TRBV4-2	TRBD1	.	TRBJ2-5	CASSSGQDETQYF	TGTGCCAGCAGCTCGGGACAGGATGAGACCCAGTACTTC
TRBV11-2	.	.	TRBJ1-2	CASSFTGGGYGYTF	TGTGCCAGCAGCTTCACGGGAGGGGGCTATGGCTACACCTTC
TRBV5-4	TRBD1	.	TRBJ2-5	CASSQQGKEETQYF	TGTGCCAGCAGCCAACAGGGGAAGGAAGAGACCCAGTACTTC
TRBV5-1	.	.	TRBJ2-1	CASSLPRDGSYNEQFF	TGCGCCAGCAGCCTCCCCAGGGATGGGTCCTACAATGAGCAGTTCTTC
TRBV7-2	TRBD1	.	TRBJ2-5	CASSLTGTAQETQYF	TGTGCCAGCAGCCTAACCGGGACAGCACAAGAGACCCAGTACTTC
TRBV5-1	.	.	TRBJ2-5	CASSRSSEGHQYF	TGCGCCAGCAGCCGATCGAGCGAGGGACACCAGTACTTC
TRBV4-2	.	once	TRBJ2-7	CASSLYPTSGNEQYF	TGTGCCAGCAGCCTATATCCTACTAGTGGGAACGAGCAGTACTTC
TRBV27	TRBD2	few	TRBJ2-4	CASSRDYKNIQYF	TGTGCCAGCAGCCGGGACTACAAAAACATTCAGTACTTC
TRBV7-9	.	few	TRBJ2-5	CASSLRHGEETQYF	TGTGCCAGCAGCTTAAGGCACGGGGAAGAGACCCAGTACTTC
TRBV29-1	.	.	TRBJ1-1	CSVKRTVKNTEAFF	TGCAGCGTTAAAAGGACAGTAAAGAACACTGAAGCTTTCTTT
TRBV11-2	.	.	TRBJ1-6	CASNVVFDSPLHF	TGTGCCAGCAATGTAGTTTTTGATTCACCCCTCCACTTT